Below are 8 T cell receptor beta chains sequenced from a single sample in a study of blood T cell repertoires in COVID-19. Profiled with immunoSEQ multiplex PCR; TCRdb holds only in-frame clones, not every one. The table lists a few hundred thousand clones, approximately 89% of them singletons. The sample was peripheral blood. The receptors were gathered from a woman in her 30s with COVID-19, enrolled during active disease.

The genes are TRBV7-9 and TRBJ2-1, with 9 nucleotides matching TRBD1. CDR3 length equals 18 residues. Germline trimming cut 4 bases from V and 0 bases from J; bases unmatched to any gene: 10. Germline assignment: CDR1 SEHNR and CDR2 FQNEAQ (reference sequence). CDR3 amino acids: CASSSGTGILSSYNEQFF. The CDR3, as DNA: TGTGCCAGCAGCTCCGGGACAGGGATCCTCAGCTCCTACAATGAGCAGTTCTTC.

This clone came up a few times. The chain employs TRBV6-5 and TRBJ1-5; TRBD1 agrees at 7 bases. The CDR3 extends over 13 amino acids. The trim removed 5 bases at V and 4 bases at J, leaving 2 bases unmatched. Looked up from germline, CDR1 is MNHEY and CDR2 is SVGAGI. CDR3 nucleotides: TGTGCCAGCAGTCCAGGGGGAAATCAGCCCCAGCATTTT. Translation: CASSPGGNQPQHF.

V gene TRBV19 combines with J gene TRBJ1-2; D gene ambiguous. Trimming stripped 5 bases from V and 7 bases from J, with 17 bases between. Germline loops: CDR1 LNHDA, CDR2 SQIVND (reference sequence). CDR3 size: 14 residues. The CDR3 DNA sequence: TGTGCCAGTAGTCCCGACTTGGTCCGTCCTGGCTACACCTTC. This codes for CASSPDLVRPGYTF.

As regards this clone: Germline and junction disagree at one end, which may indicate a read error. V is TRBV7-7 and J is TRBJ2-5, with 9 bases aligning to TRBD2. This CDR3 has 16 amino acids. Germline loops: CDR1 SSHAT, CDR2 FNYEAQ (reference sequence). This CDR3 reads CASSLGGGGAVETQYF. The CDR3 bases are TGTGCTAGCAGCTTAGGAGGCGGGGGGGCCGTGGAGACCCAGTACTTC.

DNA for the CDR3: TGCGCCAGCAGTGTTTCTAGCGGGGGGACCGATACGCAGTATTTT. It codes for CASSVSSGGTDTQYF. This chain uses TRBV5-1 with TRBJ2-3; 11 nucleotides match TRBD2. V was clipped by 5 bases and J by 6 bases; unmatched bases: 8. The CDR3 is 15 amino acids. Germline values: CDR1 SGHRS, CDR2 YFSETQ.

The DNA of the CDR3 is TGTGCCAGTAGTATGGGTCAGAGGACAGGCCCGAACACTGAAGCTTTCTTT. Translation: CASSMGQRTGPNTEAFF. The rearrangement uses TRBV19 and TRBJ1-1; 7 bases line up with TRBD1. The CDR3 has 17 amino acids. Germline V gene sequence: CDR1 LNHDA, CDR2 SQIVND (reference sequence). J was trimmed by 1 base and V by 3 bases; bases with no gene match: 11.

Worth noting for this clone: One end of the junction varies from germline; a read error may be responsible. V usage is TRBV29-1 and J usage is TRBJ1-2, with D unclear. This CDR3 is built from 13 residues. Germline V gene lookup returns CDR1 SQVTM and CDR2 ANQGSEA. As DNA, the CDR3 is TGCAGCGTTGAAGATCGCGGCAGCGGGAGGGCGGCCTTC. Protein sequence: CSVEDRGSGRAAF.

This clone showed up just once. This rearrangement joins TRBV24-1 to TRBJ1-5; D unclear. This CDR3 is 18 amino acids long. Germline V gives CDR1 KGHDR, CDR2 SFDVKD. Trimming took off 3 bases at V and 0 bases at J, with 17 bases between the two ends. The CDR3 here is CATSDPLGKAGSNQPQHF. CDR3 sequence (DNA): TGTGCCACCAGTGATCCGCTTGGGAAAGCGGGTAGCAATCAGCCCCAGCATTTT.